The T cell receptor (beta chain) described here comes from a study of OX40 agonist ivuxolimab in advanced cancers. Study-wide results and caveats: Expanded clones were, on average, more numerous among CD8+ T cells than CD4+. Among the nonresponders, some also had low normalized T-cell clonal expansion.

Assay: immunoSEQ multiplex PCR; the TCRdb copy retains only in-frame clones and omits some. This table holds more than 45,000 clones, roughly nine tenths found once. With autoimmune disease history or systemic immunosuppression, patients were excluded. The CDR3 extends over 15 amino acids. Germline V lookup: CDR1 SEHNR, CDR2 FQNEAQ (reference sequence). Trimming left V 4 bases short and J 1 base short, with 10 bases between. As regards this clone: The antigen is not known.

This chain uses TRBV7-9 with TRBJ1-4; D possibly corresponds to TRBD1 (6 bases). This TCR derives from an adult with an advanced solid tumor such as melanoma, head and neck, liver or kidney cancer. The source material was CD4+ or CD8+ T cells sorted from blood, sampled in a trial of the OX40 agonist ivuxolimab. Written as DNA, the CDR3 is TGTGCCAGCAGCTCTCCAGGGGTAACTAATGAAAAACTGTTTTTT. This encodes CASSSPGVTNEKLFF.